This is a list of T cell receptor beta chains from one sample in a study of blood T cell repertoires in COVID-19. Only in-frame clones appear in the TCRdb table, and some are missing; sequencing was by immunoSEQ multiplex PCR. Of some 300,000 clones in the sample, nearly 90% were seen once. Material for sequencing was PBMCs or T cells enriched from blood (not recorded which). The receptors come from a woman younger than 45 who had recovered from COVID-19. Both conserved end residues are part of each CDR3.

J: TRBJ2-5; V: TRBV27; CDR3: CASSLRQALAGATQYF
J: TRBJ1-5; V: TRBV29-1; CDR3: CSAEPGQGTNQPQHF
J: TRBJ1-6; V: TRBV3-1/TRBV3-2; CDR3: CASSRGSRGGYNSPLHF
J: TRBJ1-5; V: TRBV6-2/TRBV6-3; CDR3: CASSRDSFNQPQHF
J: TRBJ2-1; V: TRBV4-2; CDR3: CASSPGTSGSNEQFF
J: TRBJ2-2; V: TRBV6-2/TRBV6-3; CDR3: CASSPTSGPNTGELFF
J: TRBJ1-3; V: TRBV4-1; CDR3: CASSQERREAGNTIYF
J: TRBJ2-3; V: TRBV5-4; CDR3: CASSNGDRGFTDTQYF
J: TRBJ2-3; V: TRBV7-8; CDR3: CASSPFGDTQYF
J: TRBJ2-3; V: TRBV6-2/TRBV6-3; CDR3: CASSYSFEAAGGDTQYF
J: TRBJ1-3; V: TRBV28; CDR3: CASSLSGSGNTIYF
J: TRBJ1-5; V: TRBV30; CDR3: CAWSVGTGHQPQHF
J: TRBJ1-5; V: TRBV30; CDR3: CAWSPRGMEPQHF
J: TRBJ1-1; V: TRBV7-3; CDR3: CASSLDRATEAFF
J: TRBJ2-5; V: TRBV15; CDR3: CATSRALRSGQETQYF
J: TRBJ2-7; V: TRBV11-2; CDR3: CASSSYETSGRGEQYF
J: TRBJ2-1; V: TRBV28; CDR3: CASSRSGSFTEQFF
J: TRBJ2-5; V: TRBV4-1; CDR3: CASSQDVRETQYF
J: TRBJ1-2; V: TRBV27; CDR3: CASTGGHGYTF
J: TRBJ1-4; V: TRBV3-1/TRBV3-2; CDR3: CASSQAGGTARGEKLFF
J: TRBJ2-1; V: TRBV24-1; CDR3: CATSDFLATPNEQFF
J: TRBJ2-4; V: TRBV7-2; CDR3: CASSLDRVKNIQYF
J: TRBJ2-7; V: TRBV21-1; CDR3: CASSDDRVYEQYF
J: TRBJ2-1; V: TRBV5-4; CDR3: CASSGGKLAGNEQFF
J: TRBJ2-1; V: TRBV14; CDR3: CASSQDPISRQHNEQFF
J: TRBJ1-2; V: TRBV7-9; CDR3: CASSVTDRDHYGYTF
J: TRBJ1-1; V: TRBV11-2; CDR3: CASSLINQDTEAFF
J: TRBJ2-7; V: TRBV5-4; CDR3: CASRRTGSYEQYF
J: TRBJ1-3; V: TRBV19; CDR3: CASQIVGAGNTIYF
J: TRBJ1-4; V: TRBV2; CDR3: CASRPGLLISEKLFF
J: TRBJ2-2; V: TRBV5-1; CDR3: CASSILLLAGGSKDTGELFF
J: TRBJ1-1; V: TRBV27; CDR3: CASRGFLSLRWTEAFF
J: TRBJ1-2; V: TRBV28; CDR3: CASAIPPDYGYTF
J: TRBJ1-2; V: TRBV9; CDR3: CASSVGLQGALGYGYTF
J: TRBJ2-7; V: TRBV5-1; CDR3: CASGTDTYEQYF
J: TRBJ1-5; V: TRBV7-8; CDR3: CASSVGTAKYSNQPQHF
J: TRBJ1-2; V: TRBV5-1; CDR3: CASSTTGAGGYTF
J: TRBJ2-1; V: TRBV11-3; CDR3: CASSLDYLAGPLGEDEQFF
J: TRBJ2-7; V: TRBV6-5; CDR3: CASTPGQETNEQYF
J: TRBJ1-1; V: TRBV6-2/TRBV6-3; CDR3: CASSQRTGLTFF
J: TRBJ2-2; V: TRBV5-6; CDR3: CASSWPEQGLYTGELFF
J: TRBJ1-5; V: TRBV27; CDR3: CASTQGTGLQPQHF
J: TRBJ2-5; V: TRBV9; CDR3: CASSVDFGETQYF
J: TRBJ1-1; V: TRBV28; CDR3: CASSDWTGNTEAFF
J: TRBJ2-3; V: TRBV4-3; CDR3: CASSQDRPTGVDTQYF
J: TRBJ1-3; V: TRBV7-8; CDR3: CASSPYSGFSGNTIYF
J: TRBJ2-5; V: TRBV10-2; CDR3: CATMTGNQETQYF